The present entry profiles one T cell receptor (beta chain) with its context. Antigen specificity is unknown. Just one base apart from a much larger clone, this may be a read error. Donor samples were obtained from healthy Caucasian individuals from Russia, aged about 6 to 95. Each sample provided at least 6 micrograms of extracted total RNA. Trimming left V 5 bases short and J 4 bases short, with 13 bases between. The length of the CDR3 is 14 residues. This entry comes from a study of blood T cells in healthy people across ages. Regarding the study as a whole: Diversity estimates drawn from one million T cells were deemed underestimates.

Alongside a J-beta primer mix, a sample-barcoded 5' primer served in a second PCR lasting roughly 6 to 12 cycles. TCRdb fed the 5' RACE reads into MiXCR, producing one record per CDR3 protein. This table has 650,000 or so distinct CDR3 sequences, under 65% appearing once. Sample: blood. The TCR sequence derives from an elderly woman in good health. The chain carries TRBV12-3 or TRBV12-4 and TRBJ2-3; D not certain. CDR3 sequence reads: CASSVPVGADTQYF. Written as DNA, the CDR3 is TGTGCCAGCAGTGTGCCCGTGGGCGCAGATACGCAGTATTTT.